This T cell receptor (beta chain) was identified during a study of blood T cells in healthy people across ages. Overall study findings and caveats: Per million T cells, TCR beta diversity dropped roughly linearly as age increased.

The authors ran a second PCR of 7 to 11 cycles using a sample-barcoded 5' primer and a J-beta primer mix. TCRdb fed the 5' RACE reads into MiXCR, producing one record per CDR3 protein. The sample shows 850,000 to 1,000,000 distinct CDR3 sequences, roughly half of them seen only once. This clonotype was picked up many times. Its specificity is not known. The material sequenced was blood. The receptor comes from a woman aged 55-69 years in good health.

CDR3 protein: CASRNREYQETQYF. In DNA, the CDR3 is TGTGCCAGCCGAAACCGGGAATACCAAGAGACCCAGTACTTC. This sequence joins TRBV11-2 and TRBJ2-5; maybe TRBD2 (5 bases). CDR3 length: 14 residues. The germline V gene has CDR1 SGHAT and CDR2 FQNNGV. V was cut by 8 bases and J by 0 bases, with 13 bases left in between.